This TCR beta chain was captured in a study of T cells in Graves' hyperthyroidism and ophthalmopathy. RNA transcripts served as the template for amplifying TCR beta CDR3 regions. HTBI primers were the set used in a first-round RT-PCR of the TCR CDR3. TCRdb redid the calling of the multiplex PCR reads with MiXCR, one entry per CDR3 protein. Altogether 700,000 or so distinct CDR3 sequences are present, about 14% being singletons, with the ten largest covering around an eighth. Together with thyroid ultrasound, orbital computed tomography, serum thyroxine and TRAb, clinical symptoms were used for diagnoses. The authors obtained PBMCs from about 9.5 ml of fresh peripheral blood. The CDR3 consists of 21 residues. In germline, CDR1 is SGHTA, CDR2 FQGNSA. The ends lost 1 base at V and 2 bases at J; junction bases unmatched: 20. General study results and limits: Most expanded thyroid clonotypes above 0.001 also appeared in blood. Patients with ophthalmopathy were separated from those with stable hyperthyroidism by a 13 V-J model.

This clonotype was picked up many times. Its antigen is still unknown. The chain couples TRBV7-2 to TRBJ1-5; 7 bases line up with TRBD1. Material for sequencing was blood. The sequence came from a woman aged 45-60 years with Graves' ophthalmopathy. Written as DNA, the CDR3 is TGTGCCAGCAGCTTAGGACGTGTTCGGTCAGGGGCCAGGGGGGGCAATCAGCCCCAGCATTTT. It is translated as CASSLGRVRSGARGGNQPQHF.